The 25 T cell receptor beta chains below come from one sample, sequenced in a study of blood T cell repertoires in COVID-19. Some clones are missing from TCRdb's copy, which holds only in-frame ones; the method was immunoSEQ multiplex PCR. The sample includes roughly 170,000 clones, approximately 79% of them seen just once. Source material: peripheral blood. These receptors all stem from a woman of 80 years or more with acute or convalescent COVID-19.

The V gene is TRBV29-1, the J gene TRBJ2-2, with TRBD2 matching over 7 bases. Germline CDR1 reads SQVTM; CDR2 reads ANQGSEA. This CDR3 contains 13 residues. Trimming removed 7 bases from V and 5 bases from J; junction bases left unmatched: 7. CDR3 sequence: CSGTRMGTGELFF. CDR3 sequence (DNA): TGCAGCGGGACTAGAATGGGGACCGGGGAGCTGTTTTTT.

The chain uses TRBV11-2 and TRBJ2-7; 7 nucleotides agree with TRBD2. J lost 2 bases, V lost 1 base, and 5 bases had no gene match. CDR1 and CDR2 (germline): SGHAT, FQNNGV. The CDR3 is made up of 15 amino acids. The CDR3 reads CASSLVPSGAYEQYF. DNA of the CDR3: TGTGCCAGCAGCTTAGTCCCTAGCGGAGCCTACGAGCAGTACTTC.

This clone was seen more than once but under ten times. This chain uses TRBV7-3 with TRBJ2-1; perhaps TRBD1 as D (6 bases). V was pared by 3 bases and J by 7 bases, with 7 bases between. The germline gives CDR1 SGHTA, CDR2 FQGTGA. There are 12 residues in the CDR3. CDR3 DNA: TGTGCCAGCAGCTTTACAGGGAATGAGCAGTTCTTC. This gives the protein CASSFTGNEQFF.

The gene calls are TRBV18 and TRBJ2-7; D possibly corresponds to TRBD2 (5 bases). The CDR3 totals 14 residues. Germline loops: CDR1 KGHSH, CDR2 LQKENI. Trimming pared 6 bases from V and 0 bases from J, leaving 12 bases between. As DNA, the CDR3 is TGTGCCAGCTCGTCCGTTACTAGCTCCTACGAGCAGTACTTC. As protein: CASSSVTSSYEQYF.

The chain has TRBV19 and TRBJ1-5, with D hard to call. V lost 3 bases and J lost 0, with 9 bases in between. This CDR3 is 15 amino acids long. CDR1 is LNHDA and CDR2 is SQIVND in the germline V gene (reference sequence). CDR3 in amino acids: CASSMEGYSNQPQHF. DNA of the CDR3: TGTGCCAGTAGTATGGAGGGATATAGCAATCAGCCCCAGCATTTT.

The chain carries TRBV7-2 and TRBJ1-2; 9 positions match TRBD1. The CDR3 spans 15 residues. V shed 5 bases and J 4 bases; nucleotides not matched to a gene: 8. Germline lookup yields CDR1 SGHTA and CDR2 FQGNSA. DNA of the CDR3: TGTGCCAGCAGCGAGAATACAGGGGGCATCTATGGCTACACCTTC. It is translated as CASSENTGGIYGYTF.

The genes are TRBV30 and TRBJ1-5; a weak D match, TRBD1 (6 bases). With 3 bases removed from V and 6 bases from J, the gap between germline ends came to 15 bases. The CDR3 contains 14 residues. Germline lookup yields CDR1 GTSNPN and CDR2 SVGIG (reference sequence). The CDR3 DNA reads TGTGCCTGGAGCACGGGCGGGGGCGTTCAGCCCCAGCATTTT. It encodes CAWSTGGGVQPQHF.

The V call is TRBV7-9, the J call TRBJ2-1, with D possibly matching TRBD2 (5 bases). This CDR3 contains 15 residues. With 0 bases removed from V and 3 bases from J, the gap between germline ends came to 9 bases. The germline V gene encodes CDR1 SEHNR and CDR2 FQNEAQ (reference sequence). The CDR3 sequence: CASSLASDLYNEQFF. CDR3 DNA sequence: TGTGCCAGCAGCTTAGCTAGCGATCTCTACAATGAGCAGTTCTTC.

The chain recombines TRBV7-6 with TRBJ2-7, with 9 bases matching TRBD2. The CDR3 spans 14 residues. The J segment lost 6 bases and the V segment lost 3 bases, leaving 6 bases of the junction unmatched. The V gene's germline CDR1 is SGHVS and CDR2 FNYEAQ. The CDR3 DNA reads TGTGCCAGCAGCTTGGCGGGAGGGCCTGGCGAGCAGTACTTC. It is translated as CASSLAGGPGEQYF.

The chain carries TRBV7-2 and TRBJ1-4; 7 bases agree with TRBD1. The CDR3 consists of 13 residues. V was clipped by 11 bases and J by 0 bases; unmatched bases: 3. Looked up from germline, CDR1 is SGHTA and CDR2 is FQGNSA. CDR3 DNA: TGTGCCGGTGGGACAGCAACTAATGAAAAACTGTTTTTT. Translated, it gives CAGGTATNEKLFF.

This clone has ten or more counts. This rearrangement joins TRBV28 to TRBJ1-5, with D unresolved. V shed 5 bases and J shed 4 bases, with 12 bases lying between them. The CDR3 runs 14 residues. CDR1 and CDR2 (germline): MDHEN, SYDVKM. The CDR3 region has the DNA TGTGCCAGCAGTATACACGAATCGAATCAGCCCCAGCATTTT. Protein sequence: CASSIHESNQPQHF.

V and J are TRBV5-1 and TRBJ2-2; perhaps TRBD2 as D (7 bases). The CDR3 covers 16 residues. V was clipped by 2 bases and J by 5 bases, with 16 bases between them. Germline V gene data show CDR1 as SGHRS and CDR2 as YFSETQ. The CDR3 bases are TGCGCCAGCAGCTTTGACGCGGGGGCCGGGACCGGGGAGCTGTTTTTT. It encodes CASSFDAGAGTGELFF. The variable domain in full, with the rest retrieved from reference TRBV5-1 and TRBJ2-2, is KAGVTQTPRYLIKTRGQQVTLSCSPISGHRSVSWYQQTPGQGLQFLFEYFSETQRNKGNFPGRFSGRQFSNSRSEMNVSTLELGDSALYLCASSFDAGAGTGELFFGEGSRLTVL.

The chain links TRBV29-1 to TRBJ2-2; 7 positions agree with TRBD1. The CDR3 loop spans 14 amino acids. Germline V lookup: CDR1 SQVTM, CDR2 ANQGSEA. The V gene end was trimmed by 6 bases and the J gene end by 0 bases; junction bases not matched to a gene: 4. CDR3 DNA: TGCAGCGTGACCGGGACAGCGAACACCGGGGAGCTGTTTTTT. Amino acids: CSVTGTANTGELFF.

CDR3 DNA sequence: TGCGCCAGCAGCTTGGAGGCTAGCGGAGCCTACGAGCAGTACTTC. Amino acids: CASSLEASGAYEQYF. The chain uses TRBV5-1 and TRBJ2-7, with TRBD2 matching 7 bases. In germline, CDR1 is SGHRS, CDR2 YFSETQ. The V and J ends lost 0 bases and 2 bases, in that order; junction bases with no gene match: 5. The CDR3 is 15 amino acids.

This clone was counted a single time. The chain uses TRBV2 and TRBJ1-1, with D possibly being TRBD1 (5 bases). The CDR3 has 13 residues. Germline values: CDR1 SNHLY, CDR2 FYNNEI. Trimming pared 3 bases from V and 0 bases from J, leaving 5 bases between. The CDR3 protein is CASSEDMNTEAFF. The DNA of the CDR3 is TGTGCCAGCAGTGAGGACATGAACACTGAAGCTTTCTTT. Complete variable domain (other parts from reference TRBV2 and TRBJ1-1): EPEVTQTPSHQVTQMGQEVILRCVPISNHLYFYWYRQILGQKVEFLVSFYNNEISEKSEIFDDQFSVERPDGSNFTLKIRSTKLEDSAMYFCASSEDMNTEAFFGQGTRLTVV.

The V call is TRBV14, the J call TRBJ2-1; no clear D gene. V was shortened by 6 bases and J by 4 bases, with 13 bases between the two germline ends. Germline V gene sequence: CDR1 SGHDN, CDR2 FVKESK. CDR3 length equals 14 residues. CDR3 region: CASSKQQSYNEQFF. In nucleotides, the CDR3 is TGTGCCAGCAGTAAACAACAGAGTTACAATGAGCAGTTCTTC.

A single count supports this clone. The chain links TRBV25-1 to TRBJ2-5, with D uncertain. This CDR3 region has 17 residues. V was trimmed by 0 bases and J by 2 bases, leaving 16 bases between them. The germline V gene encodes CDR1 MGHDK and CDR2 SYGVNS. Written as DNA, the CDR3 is TGTGCCAGCAGTGAATATGGTTCCTATACAGATCAAGAGACCCAGTACTTC. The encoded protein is CASSEYGSYTDQETQYF.

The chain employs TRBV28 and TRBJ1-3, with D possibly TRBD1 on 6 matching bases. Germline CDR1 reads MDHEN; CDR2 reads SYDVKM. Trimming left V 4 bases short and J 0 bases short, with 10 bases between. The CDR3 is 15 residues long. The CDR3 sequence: CASSWRRGSGNTIYF. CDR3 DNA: TGTGCCAGCAGTTGGCGCAGGGGCTCTGGAAACACCATATATTTT. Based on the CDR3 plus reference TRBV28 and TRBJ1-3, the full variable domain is DVKVTQSSRYLVKRTGEKVFLECVQDMDHENMFWYRQDPGLGLRLIYFSYDVKMKEKGDIPEGYSVSREKKERFSLILESASTNQTSMYLCASSWRRGSGNTIYFGEGSWLTVV.

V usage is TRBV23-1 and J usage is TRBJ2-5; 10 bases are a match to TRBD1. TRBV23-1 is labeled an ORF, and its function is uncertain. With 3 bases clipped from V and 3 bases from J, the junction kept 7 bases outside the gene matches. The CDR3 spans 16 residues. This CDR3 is CASSQTLTGGEETQYF. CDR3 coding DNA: TGCGCCAGCAGTCAGACCTTGACAGGGGGCGAAGAGACCCAGTACTTC.

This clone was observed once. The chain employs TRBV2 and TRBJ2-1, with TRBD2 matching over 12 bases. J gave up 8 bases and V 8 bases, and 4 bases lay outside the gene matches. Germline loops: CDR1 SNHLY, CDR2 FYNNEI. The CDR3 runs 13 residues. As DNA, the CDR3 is TGTGCCAGCCAGTCTAGCGGGGGGGATGAGCAGTTCTTC. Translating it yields CASQSSGGDEQFF.

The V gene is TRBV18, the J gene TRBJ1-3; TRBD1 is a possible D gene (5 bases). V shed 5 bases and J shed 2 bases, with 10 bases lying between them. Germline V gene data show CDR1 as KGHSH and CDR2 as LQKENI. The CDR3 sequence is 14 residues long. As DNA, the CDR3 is TGTGCCAGCTCAGCCGGGGGAACTGGAAACACCATATATTTT. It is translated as CASSAGGTGNTIYF.

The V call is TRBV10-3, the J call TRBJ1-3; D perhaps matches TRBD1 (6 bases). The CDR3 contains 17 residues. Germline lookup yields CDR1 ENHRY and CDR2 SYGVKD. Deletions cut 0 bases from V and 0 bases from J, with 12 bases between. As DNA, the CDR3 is TGTGCCATCAGTGAGTCCCCCAGGGGCCGCTCTGGAAACACCATATATTTT. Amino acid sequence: CAISESPRGRSGNTIYF.

CDR3 loop: CASSFPLRERSYEQYF. In DNA, the CDR3 is TGTGCCAGCAGCTTCCCTTTGCGGGAGAGATCCTACGAGCAGTACTTC. The rearrangement links TRBV7-8 to TRBJ2-7, with 7 bases lining up with TRBD2. The CDR3 consists of 16 residues. Germline V CDR1 and CDR2: SGHVS, FQNEAQ. Trimming took 3 bases from V and 1 from J; bases not matched to a gene: 9.

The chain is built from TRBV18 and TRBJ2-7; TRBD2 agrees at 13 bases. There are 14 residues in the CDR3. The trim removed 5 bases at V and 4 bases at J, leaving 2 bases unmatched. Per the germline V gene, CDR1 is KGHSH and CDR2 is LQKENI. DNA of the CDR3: TGTGCCAGCTCAGGACTAGCGGGAGAGTACGAGCAGTACTTC. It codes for CASSGLAGEYEQYF.

The CDR3 coding sequence is TGTGCCAGCAGCAAACATAGCGGGAGGGTCAATGAGCAGTTCTTC. As protein: CASSKHSGRVNEQFF. This chain uses TRBV7-3 with TRBJ2-1; 11 bases match TRBD2. CDR1 is SGHTA, CDR2 FQGTGA, per germline. The V gene end was trimmed by 5 bases and the J gene end by 6 bases; junction bases not matched to a gene: 6. This CDR3 is built from 15 residues.